These T cell receptor beta chains were read from a single sample in a study of post-analysis software for immune sequencing data. Each CDR3 protein gets one entry after TCRdb re-called the PCR reads with MiXCR. The profile covers around 400,000 distinct CDR3 sequences, with around 33% appearing a single time and around an eighth taken by the ten largest. Sequenced material: blood. The receptor source for this set is a girl between 10 and 17 years old with multiple sclerosis. Each CDR3 is given with its conserved first and last residue. Fields, in order: J gene, V gene, CDR3 protein.

TRBJ2-3 | TRBV29-1 | CSVVIPTDTQYF
TRBJ1-2 | TRBV4-2 | CASSQEEGLYGYTF
TRBJ2-7 | TRBV20-1 | CSAHRDSYEQYF
TRBJ2-1 | TRBV4-3 | CASSHRLGVYNEQFF
TRBJ2-3 | TRBV20-1 | CSASGGRDTQYF
TRBJ2-3 | TRBV11-2 | CASSPPDGLRARKADTQYF
TRBJ2-1 | TRBV9 | CASSVAGESSYNEQFF
TRBJ1-5 | TRBV6-5 | CASSYGGGRQPQHF
TRBJ2-2 | TRBV4-3 | CASSQGTSNTGELFF
TRBJ1-1 | TRBV7-2 | CASSSGQGSTEAFF
TRBJ1-1 | TRBV7-3 | CASSLKTLDRADVSTEAFF
TRBJ2-1 | TRBV24-1 | CATSDSAGGKGYNEQFF
TRBJ1-1 | TRBV18 | CASSSGTELEAFF
TRBJ1-1 | TRBV20-1 | CSAPRNPLTEAFF
TRBJ2-7 | TRBV2 | CASTKDGSYEQYF
TRBJ2-7 | TRBV12-3/TRBV12-4 | CASSLGAGSAYEQYF
TRBJ2-2 | TRBV12-3/TRBV12-4 | CASSDYNRGLAKYTGELFF
TRBJ2-5 | TRBV4-1 | CASSLEETGGLQETQYF
TRBJ2-7 | TRBV7-9 | CASLGQTYEQYF
TRBJ1-1 | TRBV12-3/TRBV12-4 | CASSTTVISSAFF
TRBJ2-7 | TRBV20-1 | CSAPSGTSPYEQYF
TRBJ2-5 | TRBV27 | CASSWDRYGNVEQYF
TRBJ1-1 | TRBV4-1 | CASSQDNTEAFF